This is a list of T cell receptor beta chains from one sample in a study of cytomegalovirus exposure and HLA in healthy donors. The method was immunoSEQ multiplex PCR; TCRdb's version includes in-frame clones alone and lacks a portion of them. The data contain over 140,000 clones, over 75% of them seen just once; the ten biggest clones take up over 2%. The sequencing sample was made of PBMCs. Receptor source: a man aged 50 to 59 in good health and CMV-seronegative. Both conserved end residues are part of each CDR3. The D gene is left open where the match is weak.

d_gene: -; v_gene: TRBV7-9; j_gene: TRBJ2-6; CDR3aa: CASSLARVRKDSGANVLTF
d_gene: -; v_gene: TRBV27; j_gene: TRBJ2-1; CDR3aa: CASSPVAPLNEQFF
d_gene: TRBD1; v_gene: TRBV6-5; j_gene: TRBJ1-5; CDR3aa: CASSRTGGQPQHF
d_gene: -; v_gene: TRBV5-5; j_gene: TRBJ1-1; CDR3aa: CASSPKETDRNTEAFF
d_gene: TRBD2; v_gene: TRBV2; j_gene: TRBJ2-5; CDR3aa: CASRLAGGQETQYF
d_gene: -; v_gene: TRBV5-4; j_gene: TRBJ1-2; CDR3aa: CASSLAPDLYGYTF
d_gene: -; v_gene: TRBV4-1; j_gene: TRBJ1-1; CDR3aa: CASSQDPAGQNTEAFF
d_gene: -; v_gene: TRBV12-5; j_gene: TRBJ1-4; CDR3aa: CASGFDSFEKLFF
d_gene: TRBD1; v_gene: TRBV7-6; j_gene: TRBJ1-1; CDR3aa: CASSSTGFTEAFF
d_gene: -; v_gene: TRBV6-4; j_gene: TRBJ1-5; CDR3aa: CASSVVPNQPQHF
d_gene: TRBD2; v_gene: TRBV7-8; j_gene: TRBJ2-7; CDR3aa: CASSLAPSGRRDEQYF
d_gene: TRBD1; v_gene: TRBV4-1; j_gene: TRBJ1-1; CDR3aa: CASSQDRNRGLLNTEAFF
d_gene: -; v_gene: TRBV29-1; j_gene: TRBJ2-1; CDR3aa: CSVEVSYNEQFF
d_gene: TRBD2; v_gene: TRBV11-3; j_gene: TRBJ2-5; CDR3aa: CASSLSGAQETQYF
d_gene: TRBD1; v_gene: TRBV6-5; j_gene: TRBJ2-5; CDR3aa: CASSVDRGQETQYF
d_gene: TRBD1; v_gene: TRBV7-2; j_gene: TRBJ2-2; CDR3aa: CASSFKGGQGTGELFF
d_gene: TRBD1; v_gene: TRBV27; j_gene: TRBJ1-5; CDR3aa: CASSTDHRGGNQPQHF
d_gene: TRBD1; v_gene: TRBV28; j_gene: TRBJ1-1; CDR3aa: CASRTGGTEAFF
d_gene: TRBD1; v_gene: TRBV7-9; j_gene: TRBJ2-7; CDR3aa: CASRYMAGGEQYF
d_gene: -; v_gene: TRBV11-2; j_gene: TRBJ1-1; CDR3aa: CASSKQVNTEAFF
d_gene: -; v_gene: TRBV14; j_gene: TRBJ1-5; CDR3aa: CASSQGGVGNQPQHF
d_gene: TRBD2; v_gene: TRBV7-8; j_gene: TRBJ2-7; CDR3aa: CASSSGGSSYGQYF
d_gene: TRBD2; v_gene: TRBV2; j_gene: TRBJ2-3; CDR3aa: CASSEEIAGGQITDTQYF
d_gene: -; v_gene: TRBV19; j_gene: TRBJ2-7; CDR3aa: CASSPESNGWEQYF
d_gene: -; v_gene: TRBV6-1; j_gene: TRBJ2-7; CDR3aa: CASSEQKTYEQYF
d_gene: TRBD1; v_gene: TRBV7-2; j_gene: TRBJ1-2; CDR3aa: CASSTSGQGARGYTF
d_gene: TRBD2; v_gene: TRBV11-3; j_gene: TRBJ2-1; CDR3aa: CASSLDGQAGGLREQFF
d_gene: -; v_gene: TRBV18; j_gene: TRBJ1-4; CDR3aa: CASSPMSATNEKLFF
d_gene: TRBD2; v_gene: TRBV5-4; j_gene: TRBJ2-5; CDR3aa: CASSLRGETGAQYF
d_gene: -; v_gene: TRBV27; j_gene: TRBJ1-5; CDR3aa: CASSLSPTGDNQPQHF
d_gene: TRBD2; v_gene: TRBV9; j_gene: TRBJ2-2; CDR3aa: CASRREGTGELFF
d_gene: -; v_gene: TRBV6-5; j_gene: TRBJ2-1; CDR3aa: CASTGLQNEQFF
d_gene: TRBD2; v_gene: TRBV28; j_gene: TRBJ2-3; CDR3aa: CASSSGLAGGPSTDTQYF
d_gene: TRBD1; v_gene: TRBV29-1; j_gene: TRBJ1-5; CDR3aa: CSVSLGAGQGSQPQHF
d_gene: TRBD1; v_gene: TRBV2; j_gene: TRBJ2-7; CDR3aa: CASSEGYGDRGSYEQYF
d_gene: TRBD1; v_gene: TRBV7-2; j_gene: TRBJ2-3; CDR3aa: CASSLGGGGRTDTQYF
d_gene: -; v_gene: TRBV15; j_gene: TRBJ1-6; CDR3aa: CATSRDGTGSPLHF
d_gene: -; v_gene: TRBV11-2; j_gene: TRBJ1-6; CDR3aa: CASSLDPGNSPLHF
d_gene: TRBD2; v_gene: TRBV11-2; j_gene: TRBJ2-1; CDR3aa: CASSLASEGGSGYNEQFF
d_gene: -; v_gene: TRBV5-1; j_gene: TRBJ1-2; CDR3aa: CASSLDAREVYGYTF
d_gene: TRBD1; v_gene: TRBV19; j_gene: TRBJ1-5; CDR3aa: CASSRTGVDQPQHF